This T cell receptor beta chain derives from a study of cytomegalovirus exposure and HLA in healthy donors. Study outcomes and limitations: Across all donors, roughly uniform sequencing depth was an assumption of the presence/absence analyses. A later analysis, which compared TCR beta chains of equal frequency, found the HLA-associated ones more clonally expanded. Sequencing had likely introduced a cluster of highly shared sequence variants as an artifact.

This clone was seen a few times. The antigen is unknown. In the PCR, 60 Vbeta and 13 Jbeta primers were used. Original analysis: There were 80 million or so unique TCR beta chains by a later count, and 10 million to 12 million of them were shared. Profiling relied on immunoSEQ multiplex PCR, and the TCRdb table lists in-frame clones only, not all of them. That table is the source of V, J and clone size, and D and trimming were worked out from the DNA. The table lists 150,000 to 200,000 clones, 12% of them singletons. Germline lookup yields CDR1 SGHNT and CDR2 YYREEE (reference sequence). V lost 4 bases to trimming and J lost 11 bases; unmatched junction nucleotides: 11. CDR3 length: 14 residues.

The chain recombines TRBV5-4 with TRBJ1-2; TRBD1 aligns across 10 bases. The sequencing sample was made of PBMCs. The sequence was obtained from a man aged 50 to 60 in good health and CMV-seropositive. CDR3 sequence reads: CASSHRDRGWSYTF. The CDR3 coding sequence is TGTGCCAGCAGCCACAGGGACAGGGGATGGTCGTACACCTTC.